This TCR beta chain was sequenced in a study of CD8 T cell repertoires and HIV-1 epitope variants. The wider study: Each of Twenty-five Gag and Nef epitope peptides stimulated a separate culture. Epitopes were three Gag families plus Nef HW9 and YT9.

Concerning this clone: The antigen is not known.

The CDR3 is 15 amino acids. Germline V gene sequence: CDR1 MNHEY, CDR2 SVGAGI. With 0 bases removed from V and 4 bases from J, the gap between germline ends came to 12 bases. TCRdb's table, derived via immunoSEQ multiplex PCR, lists solely in-frame clones and lacks some. The sample includes tens of thousands of clones, roughly four fifths of them seen just once. Findings and limits, study-wide: A handful of clonotypes recognized Nef KF9, one HW9, none TAALDMSHF.

The specimen was uncultured baseline CD8+ T cells from peripheral blood mononuclear cells (PBMCs). This clonotype originated in a male donor with HIV. V gene TRBV6-5 combines with J gene TRBJ1-2, with D maybe TRBD1 (5 bases). The CDR3 reads CASSYSARASYGYTF. The CDR3, as DNA: TGTGCCAGCAGTTACTCGGCCAGGGCGAGCTATGGCTACACCTTC.